Below are 8 T cell receptor beta chains sequenced from a single sample in a study of blood T cell repertoires in COVID-19. Produced via immunoSEQ multiplex PCR; TCRdb's table is partial and in-frame only. The repertoire has under 300,000 clones, around 93% of them found once; the top ten carry around 1.3%. Material: PBMCs or T cells enriched from blood (not recorded which). Receptors were obtained from a human donor in a cohort exposed to, infected with or recovered from COVID-19 (not recorded which). The donor label of this sample is uncertain.

The chain recombines TRBV6-1 with TRBJ1-6; D uncertain. Germline V lookup: CDR1 MNHNS, CDR2 SASEGT. V lost 3 bases and J 10 bases, leaving 16 bases between the germline ends. The CDR3 covers 15 residues. CDR3 loop: CASSDLAGEHSPLHF. The DNA of the CDR3 is TGTGCCAGCAGTGATTTGGCGGGAGAGCACTCACCCCTCCACTTT.

The chain combines TRBV5-8 with TRBJ1-1, with D maybe TRBD1 (6 bases). Germline V gives CDR1 SGHTS, CDR2 YDEGEE. Trimming left V 2 bases short and J 4 bases short, with 9 bases between. This CDR3 has 13 residues. CDR3 sequence reads: CASSFRRGTEAFF. The CDR3 bases are TGTGCCAGCAGCTTTCGCAGGGGCACTGAAGCTTTCTTT.

CDR3 amino acids: CASSARQGIEPQHF. The CDR3 DNA reads as TGTGCCAGCAGCGCCCGACAGGGAATAGAGCCCCAGCATTTT. The chain uses TRBV7-8 and TRBJ1-5; 7 nucleotides match TRBD1. The germline CDR1 and CDR2 sequences are SGHVS and FQNEAQ. The trim removed 5 bases at V and 8 bases at J, leaving 9 bases unmatched. The CDR3 runs to 14 residues.

This chain uses TRBV7-9 with TRBJ2-1; D is possibly TRBD1 (5 bases). V was clipped by 0 bases and J by 6 bases, with 6 bases between them. The germline gives CDR1 SEHNR, CDR2 FQNEAQ (reference sequence). The CDR3 runs to 13 residues. CDR3 in amino acids: CASSLAGVNEQFF. For the CDR3, the DNA is TGTGCCAGCAGCTTAGCAGGGGTCAATGAGCAGTTCTTC.

V and J are TRBV15 and TRBJ2-5; TRBD2 matches 13 bases. This CDR3 spans 18 amino acids. V lost 0 bases and J lost 0; bases outside the gene matches: 4. Germline CDR1 reads LNHNV; CDR2 reads YYDKDF (reference sequence). The CDR3 is CATSRDRTSGGYQETQYF. In DNA, the CDR3 is TGTGCCACCAGCAGAGATCGGACTAGCGGGGGATACCAAGAGACCCAGTACTTC.

This clone was detected once. This sequence joins TRBV11-1 and TRBJ2-5; D perhaps matches TRBD2 (7 bases). V was pared by 5 bases and J by 7 bases, with 20 bases between. The CDR3 is 15 residues long. The germline CDR1 and CDR2 sequences are SGHAT and FQDESV (reference sequence). The CDR3 loop reads CASSPNGRRGGTQYF. The CDR3 coding sequence is TGTGCCAGCAGCCCCAACGGTCGGAGGGGGGGGACCCAGTACTTC.

The J gene is TRBJ2-5, the V gene TRBV11-2, with D possibly matching TRBD1 (6 bases). With 5 bases removed from V and 1 base from J, the gap between germline ends came to 14 bases. CDR1 and CDR2 from the germline V gene are SGHAT and FQNNGV. The CDR3 is 15 residues long. CDR3 protein: CASSGADRFQETQYF. The DNA of the CDR3 is TGTGCCAGCAGCGGAGCGGACAGATTCCAAGAGACCCAGTACTTC.

The rearrangement joins TRBV6-2 or TRBV6-3 to TRBJ1-4, with 7 nucleotides matching TRBD1. V shed 8 bases, J shed 1 base, and the junction held 4 bases outside the gene matches. Germline V lookup: CDR1 MNHEY, CDR2 SVGEGT. This CDR3 is built from 14 residues. In DNA form, the CDR3 reads TGTGCCAGCCGCCACAGGGGAACTAATGAAAAACTGTTTTTT. Protein product: CASRHRGTNEKLFF.